These 29 T cell receptor beta chains were all obtained from the same sample, sequenced in a study of cytomegalovirus exposure and HLA in healthy donors. Both 60 Vbeta primers and 13 Jbeta primers went into the PCR. Profiled with immunoSEQ multiplex PCR; TCRdb holds only in-frame clones, not every one. Of 150,000 to 200,000 clones listed, approximately 85% are singletons. The sample taken for sequencing was PBMCs. The receptors were gathered from a man aged 18 to 30 in good health and CMV-seropositive.

This clone has only one observation. The genes are TRBV5-1 and TRBJ2-7; D is possibly TRBD1 (5 bases). The CDR3 contains 14 residues. Germline CDR1 reads SGHRS; CDR2 reads YFSETQ. The V end lost 3 bases, the J end lost 2 bases, and 12 bases lay between the germline ends. The CDR3 region is CASSSRSGPYEQYF. CDR3 in DNA: TGCGCCAGCAGCTCACGCTCAGGGCCCTACGAGCAGTACTTC. Drawing the rest from reference TRBV5-1 and TRBJ2-7, the complete variable domain is KAGVTQTPRYLIKTRGQQVTLSCSPISGHRSVSWYQQTPGQGLQFLFEYFSETQRNKGNFPGRFSGRQFSNSRSEMNVSTLELGDSALYLCASSSRSGPYEQYFGPGTRLTVT.

V is TRBV4-1 and J is TRBJ2-5, with 7 bases identical to TRBD2. The CDR3 is made up of 16 amino acids. Germline V gene data show CDR1 as MGHRA and CDR2 as YSYEKL. Trimming removed 1 base from V and 5 bases from J; junction bases left unmatched: 10. CDR3 coding DNA: TGCGCCAGCAGCCAAGCCCCTGGGAGGGCGGAGGAGACCCAGTACTTC. Protein: CASSQAPGRAEETQYF.

V usage is TRBV5-1 and J usage is TRBJ1-2; 7 nucleotides match TRBD1. Unmatched junction bases numbered 4, after V lost 2 bases and J lost 6 bases. Germline V lookup: CDR1 SGHRS, CDR2 YFSETQ. The CDR3 is made up of 13 amino acids. In nucleotides, the CDR3 is TGCGCCAGCAGCTTTGTCACAGGGGATGGCTACACCTTC. It is translated as CASSFVTGDGYTF.

The rearrangement joins TRBV10-3 to TRBJ2-2, with 7 bases matching TRBD1. J lost 7 bases, V lost 6 bases, and 14 bases had no gene match. Germline assignment: CDR1 ENHRY and CDR2 SYGVKD. The CDR3 consists of 16 residues. The CDR3 DNA follows: TGTGCCATCAGCAAAAATTACAGGGGAGTAGGCGGGGAGCTGTTTTTT. Its protein is CAISKNYRGVGGELFF.

This clone has just a few counts. The chain employs TRBV10-3 and TRBJ1-1; a weak D match, TRBD1 (5 bases). From germline, CDR1 is ENHRY and CDR2 SYGVKD. There are 12 residues in the CDR3. V lost 8 bases to trimming and J lost 6 bases, with 13 bases between them. The CDR3: CAIGQGSPEAFF. The CDR3 DNA follows: TGTGCCATCGGGCAGGGTTCCCCTGAAGCTTTCTTT.

The chain couples TRBV9 to TRBJ1-6; 7 nucleotides align to TRBD1. CDR1 and CDR2 (germline): SGDLS, YYNGEE. The CDR3 spans 18 residues. With V trimmed by 0 bases and J by 7 bases, 13 bases remained unmatched. The CDR3 coding sequence is TGTGCCAGCAGCGTAGAACAGGGGAGAGCCCCAGGGAATTCACCCCTCCACTTT. It is translated as CASSVEQGRAPGNSPLHF.

The V gene is TRBV4-1, the J gene TRBJ1-2, with D possibly TRBD1 on 5 matching bases. The V end lost 10 bases, the J end lost 8 bases, and 14 bases lay between the germline ends. The CDR3 covers 11 residues. Germline V gene lookup returns CDR1 MGHRA and CDR2 YSYEKL. The CDR3 here is CATAGGLGYTF. The CDR3 DNA follows: TGCGCCACCGCGGGGGGTCTCGGCTACACCTTC.

This clone was seen a handful of times. The chain is built from TRBV4-3 and TRBJ2-1; TRBD1 matches 10 bases. This CDR3 contains 15 residues. With V trimmed by 6 bases and J by 8 bases, 10 bases remained unmatched. Looked up from germline, CDR1 is LGHNA and CDR2 is YSLEER. The CDR3 bases are TGCGCCAGCAGGCCCGGGACAGGGGTTGTTTATGAGCAGTTCTTC. Encoded protein: CASRPGTGVVYEQFF.

This chain links TRBV30 with TRBJ1-6; the D gene is possibly TRBD1 (5 bases). Germline V gene data show CDR1 as GTSNPN and CDR2 as SVGIG (reference sequence). Trimming cost V 3 bases and J 2 bases, with 11 bases left between them. The CDR3 is 15 amino acids. The CDR3 is CAWRAGPTYNSPLHF. CDR3 DNA sequence: TGTGCCTGGAGGGCGGGACCAACCTATAATTCACCCCTCCACTTT.

This chain uses TRBV7-9 with TRBJ2-1, with no clear D. Trimming took off 2 bases at V and 6 bases at J, with 11 bases between the two ends. Germline V gene data show CDR1 as SEHNR and CDR2 as FQNEAQ (reference sequence). CDR3 length: 14 residues. This CDR3 reads CASSLMISGNEQFF. The CDR3 DNA follows: TGTGCCAGCAGCTTAATGATTAGTGGCAATGAGCAGTTCTTC. Filled out from reference TRBV7-9 and TRBJ2-1, the complete variable domain reads DTGVSQNPRHKITKRGQNVTFRCDPISEHNRLYWYRQTLGQGPEFLTYFQNEAQLEKSRLLSDRFSAERPKGSFSTLEIQRTEQGDSAMYLCASSLMISGNEQFFGPGTRLTVL.

The rearrangement joins TRBV6-5 to TRBJ1-1; D perhaps matches TRBD1 (6 bases). The V end was cut by 5 bases, the J end by 8 bases, with 12 bases between. Looked up from germline, CDR1 is MNHEY and CDR2 is SVGAGI. CDR3 length equals 12 residues. In nucleotides, the CDR3 is TGTGCCAGCAGTACAGGGCCAGGGGAAGCTTTCTTT. It encodes CASSTGPGEAFF.

The chain carries TRBV5-1 and TRBJ2-7; TRBD2 agrees at 8 bases. V dropped 0 bases and J dropped 3; count of bases not matched to a gene: 11. The CDR3 runs to 17 residues. In germline, CDR1 is SGHRS, CDR2 YFSETQ. The CDR3 DNA reads TGCGCCAGCAGCTTGGGGGCCCCGAGCGGGGGACTCTACGAGCAGTACTTC. It is translated as CASSLGAPSGGLYEQYF.

The rearrangement uses TRBV7-9 and TRBJ2-1, with TRBD1 as a possible D gene (6 bases). Germline V gives CDR1 SEHNR, CDR2 FQNEAQ (reference sequence). CDR3 length equals 17 residues. The V end lost 2 bases, the J end lost 1 base, and 15 bases lay between the germline ends. The chain's CDR3 is CASSLTGKTGSYNEQFF. The DNA for the CDR3 is TGTGCCAGCAGCTTAACCGGGAAGACAGGTTCCTACAATGAGCAGTTCTTC.

The V gene is TRBV27, the J gene TRBJ1-1; no definite D call. Germline CDR1 MNHEY, CDR2 SMNVEV (reference sequence). The CDR3 sequence is 14 residues long. Trimming pared 0 bases from V and 10 bases from J, leaving 15 bases between. The CDR3 sequence is CASSLSLGSLVAFF. The CDR3 nucleotides are TGTGCCAGCAGTTTATCCCTAGGATCCCTGGTAGCTTTCTTT.

This chain uses TRBV15 with TRBJ2-1, with 9 bases identical to TRBD1. Unmatched junction bases numbered 2, after V lost 0 bases and J lost 2 bases. This CDR3 region has 16 residues. CDR1 LNHNV and CDR2 YYDKDF come from the germline V gene (reference sequence). CDR3 region: CATSRDRQGAYNEQFF. CDR3 nucleotide sequence: TGTGCCACCAGCAGAGATCGACAGGGGGCCTACAATGAGCAGTTCTTC.

J is TRBJ1-2 and V is TRBV6-1; no definite D call. The CDR3 runs to 12 residues. V was pared by 3 bases and J by 1 base, with 3 bases between. Germline V gene sequence: CDR1 MNHNS, CDR2 SASEGT. The CDR3 bases are TGTGCCAGCAGTGACAATAACTATGGCTACACCTTC. This encodes CASSDNNYGYTF.

This chain connects TRBV19 to TRBJ2-7, with D possibly TRBD1 on 6 matching bases. V shed 3 bases and J shed 2 bases, with 11 bases lying between them. The CDR3 length is 14 residues. Germline V gives CDR1 LNHDA, CDR2 SQIVND (reference sequence). The CDR3 sequence is CASSIFGDTYEQYF. The CDR3 DNA reads TGTGCCAGTAGTATTTTTGGGGACACCTACGAGCAGTACTTC.

The chain is built from TRBV12-5 and TRBJ1-1; possibly TRBD1 for D (6 bases). CDR3 length: 13 residues. Trimming took 4 bases from V and 5 from J, leaving 11 bases between them. CDR1 is LGHNT and CDR2 is FRNRAP in the germline V gene. The CDR3, as DNA: TGTGCTAGTGGTTCTCAGGGGTGGACTGAAGCTTTCTTT. It translates to CASGSQGWTEAFF.

This chain uses TRBV15 with TRBJ1-1, with 9 bases matching TRBD1. Germline V lookup: CDR1 LNHNV, CDR2 YYDKDF (reference sequence). The CDR3 spans 13 residues. After removal of 11 bases from V and 1 base from J, the junction contained 5 bases not matched to a gene. The CDR3 protein is CAARTGANTEAFF. CDR3 coding DNA: TGTGCCGCACGGACAGGGGCGAACACTGAAGCTTTCTTT.

The chain links TRBV7-8 to TRBJ2-7; 14 bases are a match to TRBD2. Unmatched junction bases numbered 9, after V lost 7 bases and J lost 4 bases. The CDR3 runs to 16 residues. CDR1 SGHVS and CDR2 FQNEAQ come from the germline V gene. The CDR3 spells CASTGLGLAGGYEQYF. In nucleotides, the CDR3 is TGTGCCAGCACGGGACTCGGACTAGCGGGGGGTTACGAGCAGTACTTC. The full variable domain, with the rest looked up from reference TRBV7-8 and TRBJ2-7, is GAGVSQSPRYKVAKRGQDVALRCDPISGHVSLFWYQQALGQGPEFLTYFQNEAQLDKSGLPSDRFFAERPEGSVSTLKIQRTQQEDSAVYLCASTGLGLAGGYEQYFGPGTRLTVT.

The V gene is TRBV5-1, the J gene TRBJ2-7; 8 positions match TRBD1. J gave up 6 bases and V 5 bases, and 7 bases lay outside the gene matches. The CDR3 is made up of 13 amino acids. CDR1 and CDR2 from the germline V gene are SGHRS and YFSETQ. The CDR3 reads CASRAGTGTEQYF. In DNA form, the CDR3 reads TGCGCCAGCAGGGCCGGGACAGGTACCGAGCAGTACTTC.

The CDR3, as DNA: TGTGCCAGCAGAACTAGCAGCACCGGGGAGCTGTTTTTT. Amino acids: CASRTSSTGELFF. The rearrangement joins TRBV6-5 to TRBJ2-2; D is perhaps TRBD2 (6 bases). V was pared by 6 bases and J by 4 bases, with 9 bases between. The CDR3 has 13 residues. The V gene's germline CDR1 is MNHEY and CDR2 SVGAGI.

This chain joins TRBV7-2 and TRBJ1-5; perhaps TRBD1 as D (5 bases). Trimming pared 5 bases from V and 2 bases from J, leaving 13 bases between. The CDR3 spans 15 residues. Germline CDR1 SGHTA, CDR2 FQGNSA. As DNA, the CDR3 is TGTGCCAGCAGCCTTGACGGGGGAGGCAATCAGCCCCAGCATTTT. Translating gives CASSLDGGGNQPQHF.

V usage is TRBV5-1 and J usage is TRBJ2-5; weak D call: TRBD2 (5 bases). The germline CDR1 and CDR2 sequences are SGHRS and YFSETQ. Trimming stripped 0 bases from V and 5 bases from J, with 11 bases between. The CDR3 loop spans 14 amino acids. The CDR3 nucleotides read TGCGCCAGCAGCTTGGACCCAGGCGGGGAGACCCAGTACTTC. This translates into CASSLDPGGETQYF.

This chain links TRBV27 with TRBJ1-2; TRBD1 matches at 9 bases. CDR3 length: 14 residues. The trim removed 3 bases at V and 5 bases at J, leaving 4 bases unmatched. Per the germline V gene, CDR1 is MNHEY and CDR2 is SMNVEV (reference sequence). CDR3 amino acids: CASSFWDRVYGYTF. The CDR3 nucleotides read TGTGCCAGCAGTTTTTGGGACAGGGTTTATGGCTACACCTTC.

This clone has only a few counts. At one boundary the junction diverges from the germline segment, which might be a read error. The chain has TRBV29-1 and TRBJ1-4, with 7 bases that match TRBD1. This CDR3 spans 14 amino acids. Germline V gene sequence: CDR1 SQVTM, CDR2 ANQGSEA. CDR3 loop: CSVQDGTVFPKLFF. CDR3 coding DNA: TGCAGCGTTCAAGACGGGACAGTTTTTCCAAAACTGTTTTTT.

The chain links TRBV25-1 to TRBJ2-7; TRBD2 aligns across 8 bases. V lost 4 bases to trimming and J lost 4 bases; unmatched junction nucleotides: 3. The CDR3 extends over 13 amino acids. Germline V gives CDR1 MGHDK, CDR2 SYGVNS. This CDR3 reads CASSGLAGYEQYF. In DNA form, the CDR3 reads TGTGCCAGCAGTGGGCTAGCGGGTTACGAGCAGTACTTC.

The chain is built from TRBV5-4 and TRBJ1-2, with TRBD1 identical over 9 bases. Germline CDR1 is SGHNT and CDR2 is YYREEE (reference sequence). The CDR3 spans 16 residues. After removal of 3 bases from V and 8 bases from J, the junction contained 14 bases not matched to a gene. The CDR3 loop is CASSSDPGQGGRGYTF. Here the CDR3 DNA reads TGTGCCAGCAGCTCAGACCCGGGACAGGGAGGTCGAGGCTACACCTTC.

This clone is a singleton in its sample. This chain links TRBV7-6 with TRBJ2-7; D possibly corresponds to TRBD1 (6 bases). V was clipped by 5 bases and J by 0 bases, with 8 bases between them. This CDR3 comprises 13 residues. Germline assignment: CDR1 SGHVS and CDR2 FNYEAQ. The CDR3 coding sequence is TGTGCCAGCAGCCCGGACAGCTCCTACGAGCAGTACTTC. Protein: CASSPDSSYEQYF.